This TCR beta chain appears in the sequencing data of a study of blood T cell repertoires in COVID-19. Overall study: T cells, B-cell-depleted T cells, or PBMCs provided the cDNA or gDNA that served as material.

Data came from immunoSEQ multiplex PCR; TCRdb stores just in-frame clones and leaves some out. The repertoire has approximately 46,000 clones, around nine tenths of them found once; the top ten carry 16%. J lost 0 bases, V lost 0 bases, and 7 bases had no gene match. The CDR3 totals 20 residues. Germline V gives CDR1 ENHRY, CDR2 SYGVKD. The TCR comes from a man in his sixties with active or convalescent COVID-19. The specimen was peripheral blood. The rearrangement uses TRBV10-3 and TRBJ2-6, with 11 bases that match TRBD2. Written as DNA, the CDR3 is TGTGCCATCAGTGAGTCGGGCGCTAGCGGGGGGTACTCTGGGGCCAACGTCCTGACTTTC. It encodes CAISESGASGGYSGANVLTF.